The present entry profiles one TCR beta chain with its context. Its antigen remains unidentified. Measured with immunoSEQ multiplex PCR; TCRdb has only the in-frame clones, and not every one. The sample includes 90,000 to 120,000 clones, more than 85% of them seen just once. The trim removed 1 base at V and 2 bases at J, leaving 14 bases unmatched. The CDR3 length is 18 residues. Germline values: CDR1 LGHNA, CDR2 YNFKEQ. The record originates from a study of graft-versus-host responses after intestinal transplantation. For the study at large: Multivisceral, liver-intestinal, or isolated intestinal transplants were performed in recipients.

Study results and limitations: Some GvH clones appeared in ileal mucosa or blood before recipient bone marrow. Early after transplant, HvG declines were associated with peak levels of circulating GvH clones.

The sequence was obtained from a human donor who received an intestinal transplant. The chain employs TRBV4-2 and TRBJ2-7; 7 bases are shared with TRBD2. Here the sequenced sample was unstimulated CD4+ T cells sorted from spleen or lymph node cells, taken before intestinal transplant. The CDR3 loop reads CASSQVAASSGNPYEQYF. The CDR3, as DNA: TGTGCCAGCAGCCAAGTCGCGGCCTCGAGCGGGAACCCCTACGAGCAGTACTTC.